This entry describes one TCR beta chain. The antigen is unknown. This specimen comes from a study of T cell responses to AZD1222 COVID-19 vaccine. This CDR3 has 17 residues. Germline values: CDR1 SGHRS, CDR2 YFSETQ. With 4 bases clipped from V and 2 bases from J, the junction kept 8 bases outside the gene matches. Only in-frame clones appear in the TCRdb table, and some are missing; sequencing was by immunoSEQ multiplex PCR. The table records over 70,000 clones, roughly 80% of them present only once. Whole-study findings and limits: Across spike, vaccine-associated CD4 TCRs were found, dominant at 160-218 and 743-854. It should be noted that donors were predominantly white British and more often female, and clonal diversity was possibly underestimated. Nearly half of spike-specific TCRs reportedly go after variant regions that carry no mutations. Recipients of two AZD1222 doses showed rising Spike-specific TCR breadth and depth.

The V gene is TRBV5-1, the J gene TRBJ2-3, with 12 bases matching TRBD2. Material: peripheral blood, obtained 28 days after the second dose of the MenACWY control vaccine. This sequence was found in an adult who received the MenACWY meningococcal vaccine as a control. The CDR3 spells CASSGRLAGVYTDTQYF. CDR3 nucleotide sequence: TGCGCCAGCAGCGGGAGACTAGCGGGAGTATACACAGATACGCAGTATTTT.